This T cell receptor beta chain was profiled in a study of blood T cell repertoires in COVID-19. Study as a whole: Acute and convalescent COVID-19 specimens originated in the United States, Italy and Spain. Sample material is recorded as cDNA or gDNA derived from T cells, B-cell-depleted T cells, or PBMCs.

V shed 1 base and J shed 1 base, with 7 bases lying between them. CDR1 is MNHNS and CDR2 is SASEGT in the germline V gene. The CDR3 has 15 amino acids. The authors' processing: Cell counts per sample came from amplifying reference gene primers. TCRdb keeps only in-frame clones here, not all; method: immunoSEQ multiplex PCR. Clone size and the V and J calls come from that table; the DNA yielded D and trimming. The sample holds 110,000 to 150,000 clones, roughly 86% seen once. The rearrangement uses TRBV6-1 and TRBJ2-2; no clear D. This sequence was found in a man between 65 and 85 years old with acute or convalescent COVID-19. Sequencing input: peripheral blood. The CDR3 coding sequence is TGTGCCAGCAGTGAAGTTGGGCAGAACACCGGGGAGCTGTTTTTT. It encodes CASSEVGQNTGELFF.